This T cell receptor (beta chain) was identified during a study of Ad26.COV2.S vaccination and SARS-CoV-2 variants. General study findings and limits: The TCR breadth and depth analyses may have produced an underestimate of total T cell responses.

Treatment given: 15 to 20 received Ad26.COV2.S at low or high dose, single or two shots; about 5 received placebo; per-sample allocation not given. Sampling was performed 63 days after the first vaccine or placebo injection. On this clone: No antigen is known for it.

Profiling relied on immunoSEQ multiplex PCR, and the TCRdb table lists in-frame clones only, not all of them. Of around 380,000 clones detected, less than 90% appear once; the ten largest clones hold 3.5%. V was cut by 3 bases and J by 3 bases, with 8 bases left in between. The CDR3 runs to 14 residues. The germline CDR1 and CDR2 sequences are MNHNS and SASEGT. This specimen was peripheral blood, taken in a trial of Ad26.COV2.S vaccine versus placebo. J is TRBJ1-4 and V is TRBV6-1; tentative D call: TRBD1 (6 bases). The clonotype originates from a person aged 18-60 years who received the Ad26.COV2.S COVID-19 vaccine or a placebo. The CDR3 here is CASSDQGPNEKLFF. As DNA, the CDR3 is TGTGCCAGCAGTGATCAGGGGCCTAATGAAAAACTGTTTTTT.